This T cell receptor beta chain was recovered during a study of blood T cell repertoires in COVID-19. Study-wide context: PBMCs, B-cell-depleted T cells, or T cells provided the cDNA or gDNA that made up the material.

Using immunoSEQ multiplex PCR, the repertoire was profiled, and TCRdb retains in-frame clones only, with some absent. The sample lists about 210,000 clones, around 80% occurring once. The V end was cut by 4 bases, the J end by 1 base, with 7 bases between. Germline-derived CDR1 and CDR2 are LNHDA and SQIVND (reference sequence). The CDR3 runs to 13 residues. This clone was observed a handful of times. The V and J genes are TRBV19 and TRBJ1-1; D remains unclear. This clonotype was obtained from a woman older than 75 with COVID-19, enrolled during active disease. The sequenced sample consisted of peripheral blood. The DNA for the CDR3 is TGTGCCAGTAGTACCAAGAGGAACACTGAAGCTTTCTTT. Translation gives CASSTKRNTEAFF.